The sequence of this TCR beta chain was determined in a study of CD8+CD57+ T cells in acquired aplastic anemia. The germline V and J ends were trimmed by 9 bases and 0 bases, with 6 bases remaining between them. The CDR3 sequence is 12 residues long. CDR1 is ENHRY, CDR2 SYGVKD, per germline. Using genomic DNA as the template, TCR beta VDJ and CDR3 profiling was carried out. TCRdb re-analysed the reads in MiXCR, keeping a single row per CDR3 protein. Among approximately 45,000 distinct CDR3 sequences listed, about 78% were seen once. The V call is TRBV10-3, the J call TRBJ1-3, with D uncertain. Sequenced sample: sorted CD4+, CD8+, or CD8+CD57+ T cells (not recorded which) from PBMCs. The sequence was collected from a human donor in good health, serving as a control. CDR3 in DNA: TGTGCCATACAGAGCTCTGGAAACACCATATATTTT. It translates to CAIQSSGNTIYF.